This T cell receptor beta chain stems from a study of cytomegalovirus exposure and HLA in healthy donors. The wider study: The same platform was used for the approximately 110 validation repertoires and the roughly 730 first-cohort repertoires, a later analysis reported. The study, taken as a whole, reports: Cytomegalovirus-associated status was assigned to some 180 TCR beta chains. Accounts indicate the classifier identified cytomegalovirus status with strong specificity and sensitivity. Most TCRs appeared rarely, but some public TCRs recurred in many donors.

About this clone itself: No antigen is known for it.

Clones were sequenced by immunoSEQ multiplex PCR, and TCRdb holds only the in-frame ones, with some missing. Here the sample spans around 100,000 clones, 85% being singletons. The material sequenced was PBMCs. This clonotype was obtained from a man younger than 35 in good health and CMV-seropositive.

The CDR3 loop is CASSSPDRVGNTIYF. The CDR3 region has the DNA TGTGCCAGCAGCTCGCCGGACAGGGTTGGAAACACCATATATTTT. V is TRBV7-2 and J is TRBJ1-3; 8 nucleotides line up with TRBD1. The CDR3 spans 15 residues. Germline-derived CDR1 and CDR2 are SGHTA and FQGNSA. V lost 4 bases to trimming and J lost 3 bases; unmatched junction nucleotides: 5.